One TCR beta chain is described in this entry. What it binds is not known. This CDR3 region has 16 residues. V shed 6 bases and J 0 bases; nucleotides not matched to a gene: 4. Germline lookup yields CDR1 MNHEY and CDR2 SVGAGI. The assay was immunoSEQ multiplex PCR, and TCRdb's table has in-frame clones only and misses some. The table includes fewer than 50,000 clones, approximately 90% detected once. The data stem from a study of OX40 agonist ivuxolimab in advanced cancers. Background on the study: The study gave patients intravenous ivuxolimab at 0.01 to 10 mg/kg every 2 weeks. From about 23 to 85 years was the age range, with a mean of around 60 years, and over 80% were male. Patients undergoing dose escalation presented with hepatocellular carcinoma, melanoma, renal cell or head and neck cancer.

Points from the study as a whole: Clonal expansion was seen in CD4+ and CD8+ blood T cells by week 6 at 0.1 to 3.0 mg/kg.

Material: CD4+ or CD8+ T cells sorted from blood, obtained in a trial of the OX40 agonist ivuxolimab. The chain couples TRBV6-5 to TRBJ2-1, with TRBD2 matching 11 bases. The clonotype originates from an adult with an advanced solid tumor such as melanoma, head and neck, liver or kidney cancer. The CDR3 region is CASSYGLAGSYNEQFF. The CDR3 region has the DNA TGTGCCAGCAGCTACGGACTAGCGGGCTCCTACAATGAGCAGTTCTTC.